The following is a T cell receptor beta chain sequence with its context. Its specificity is not known. The data belong to a study of cytomegalovirus exposure and HLA in healthy donors. Study-wide points: Diagnosis of cytomegalovirus status made by the classifier reportedly showed high specificity and sensitivity.

V was clipped by 0 bases and J by 4 bases, with 11 bases between them. The CDR3 contains 14 residues. CDR1 and CDR2 (germline): SGHRS, YFSETQ. TCRdb's copy holds only in-frame clones and misses some; the assay was immunoSEQ multiplex PCR. The sample lists 130,000 or so clones, roughly nine tenths occurring once. This receptor was taken from a woman under 30 in good health and CMV-seronegative. The sequencing sample was made of PBMCs. The rearrangement joins TRBV5-1 to TRBJ2-7, with D possibly TRBD2 on 6 matching bases. The CDR3 sequence: CASSLDGGRYEQYF. The CDR3 nucleotides are TGCGCCAGCAGCTTGGACGGGGGAAGGTACGAGCAGTACTTC.